This T cell receptor (beta chain) is from a study of low-dose radiotherapy and immunotherapy resistance in tumors. With TRAV- and TRBV-specific primers, first-strand cDNA was made, covering the alpha and beta chains. Amplification of TCRs used a constant-region primer and V-primer adapter for approximately 18 PCR cycles. TCRdb re-called the reads with MiXCR, one entry per CDR3 protein. The sample includes 39,000 or so distinct CDR3 sequences, roughly 20% of them seen just once. This clonotype has at least ten counts. This CDR3 comprises 13 residues. Germline V CDR1 and CDR2: MNHEY, SMNVEV (reference sequence). The ends were cut back, 5 bases at V and 4 bases at J, with 11 bases in the middle. The time point denotes: after trial treatment. The treatment: LDRT plus nivolumab, ipilimumab, low-dose cyclophosphamide and aspirin (RACIN trial). Every donor was treated with nivolumab, ipilimumab, aspirin, low-dose cyclophosphamide and also low-dose radiotherapy.

The sample consisted of PBMCs, taken after low-dose radiotherapy plus immunotherapy. This chain uses TRBV27 with TRBJ2-5; D remains unclear. The TCR originated in a female donor with ovarian cancer. In DNA form, the CDR3 reads TGTGCCAGCAGTCTTCTAGGGTCAGAGACCCAGTACTTC. Translated, it gives CASSLLGSETQYF.